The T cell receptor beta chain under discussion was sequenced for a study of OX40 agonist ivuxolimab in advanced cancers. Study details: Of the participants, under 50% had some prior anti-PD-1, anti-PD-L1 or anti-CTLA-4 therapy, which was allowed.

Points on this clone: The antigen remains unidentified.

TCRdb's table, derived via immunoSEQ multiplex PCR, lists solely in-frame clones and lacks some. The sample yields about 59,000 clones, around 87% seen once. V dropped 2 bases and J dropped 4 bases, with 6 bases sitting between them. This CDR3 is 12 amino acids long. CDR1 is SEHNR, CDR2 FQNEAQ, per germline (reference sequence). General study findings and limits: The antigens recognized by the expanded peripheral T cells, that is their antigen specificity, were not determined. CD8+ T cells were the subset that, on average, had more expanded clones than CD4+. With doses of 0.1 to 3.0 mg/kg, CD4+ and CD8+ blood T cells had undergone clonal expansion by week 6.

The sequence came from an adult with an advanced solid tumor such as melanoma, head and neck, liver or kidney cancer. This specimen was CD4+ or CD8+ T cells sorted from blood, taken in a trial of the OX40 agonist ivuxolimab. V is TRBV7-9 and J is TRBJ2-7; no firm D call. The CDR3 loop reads CASSLNTYEQYF. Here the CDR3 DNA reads TGTGCCAGCAGCTTAAACACGTACGAGCAGTACTTC.